The rows below give T cell receptor beta chains drawn from one sample of a study of TIL therapy for anti-PD-1-resistant metastatic lung cancer. Data came from immunoSEQ multiplex PCR; TCRdb stores just in-frame clones and leaves some out. The profile shows roughly 46,000 clones, 80% to 90% of them singletons. Specimen: blood, collected at baseline. Receptors originate from a person between 25 and 80 years old with non-small cell lung cancer. Each CDR3 is given with its conserved first and last residue. D genes are given only for firm matches. A row's size may be missing; if present it is once, few, many or a size class.

size,J,D,V,DNA,CDR3
-,TRBJ1-6,-,TRBV27,TGTGCCAGCAGTTCCCCGGGGGGGGGCAATTCACCCCTCCACTTT,CASSSPGGGNSPLHF
-,TRBJ1-4,-,TRBV3-1/TRBV3-2,TGTGCCAGCAGCCAAGATGACCCGGGCCTAGAACTGTTTTTT,CASSQDDPGLELFF
-,TRBJ1-5,-,TRBV19,TGTGCCAGTAGTATCCAGGGCCCCCATCAGCCCCAGCATTTT,CASSIQGPHQPQHF
-,TRBJ2-5,-,TRBV7-9,TGTGCCAGCAGCCTCCTGGGGGAGACCCAGTACTTC,CASSLLGETQYF
-,TRBJ1-6,-,TRBV19,TGTGCCAGTAGTATGGGTTGGGATCCTCGTAATTCACCCCTCCACTTT,CASSMGWDPRNSPLHF
-,TRBJ1-1,-,TRBV10-1,TGCGCCAGCAGTGAGGACGCCCAGGGGACTGAAGCTTTCTTT,CASSEDAQGTEAFF
once,TRBJ2-1,-,TRBV7-2,TGTGCCAGCAGCTTAGTGGTGGTTGAGCAGTTCTTC,CASSLVVVEQFF
-,TRBJ1-5,-,TRBV24-1,TGTGCCAGCAGCCAGGGCCCCGATAGCAATCAGCCCCAGCATTTT,CASSQGPDSNQPQHF
-,TRBJ2-3,-,TRBV3-1/TRBV3-2,TGTGCCAGCAGCCAAGGAGATACGCAGTATTTT,CASSQGDTQYF
-,TRBJ1-1,-,TRBV28,TGTGCCAGCAGTGATAGGACTTTTACTGAAGCTTTCTTT,CASSDRTFTEAFF
-,TRBJ1-2,-,TRBV29-1,TGCAGCGTTGCCACCCGGGCCCCCGGTGGCTACACCTTC,CSVATRAPGGYTF
-,TRBJ2-2,TRBD1,TRBV9,TGTGCCAGCAGCGGGTCCGGGACAGCAACCGGGGAGCTGTTTTTT,CASSGSGTATGELFF
-,TRBJ2-1,-,TRBV15,TGTGCCACCAGCAGAGTGAGGAATGAGCAGTTCTTC,CATSRVRNEQFF
-,TRBJ1-5,-,TRBV30,TGTGCCTGGTCCTCATCGGACTACAGGCAGCCCCAGCATTTT,CAWSSSDYRQPQHF